The rows below give T cell receptor beta chains drawn from one sample of a study of cytomegalovirus exposure and HLA in healthy donors. Clones were read by immunoSEQ multiplex PCR, and TCRdb kept only the in-frame ones, dropping some. The repertoire holds about 170,000 clones, with over 65% as singletons. Sequencing was done on a sample of PBMCs. The receptors derive from a female donor in good health and CMV-seronegative. CDR3s include the opening cysteine and the closing phenylalanine or tryptophan. A D gene is named only where the DNA matches it firmly. Size is stated for part of the rows, as once, few or many counts, or as a class when the clone is expanded.

J: TRBJ2-7; size: .; length: 14; D: .; V: TRBV4-2; DNA: TGTGCCAGCAGCCCCGCGGGTCTGTCCTACGAGCAGTACTTC; CDR3: CASSPAGLSYEQYF
J: TRBJ2-2; size: .; length: 16; D: .; V: TRBV5-1; DNA: TGCGCCAGCAGCCCCGGGGGTCGCATCGGAGCCGGGGAGCTGTTTTTT; CDR3: CASSPGGRIGAGELFF
J: TRBJ2-3; size: .; length: 15; D: TRBD1; V: TRBV6-1; DNA: TGTGCCAGCAGTGCCCGGACAGGGGTTGCGGATACGCAGTATTTT; CDR3: CASSARTGVADTQYF
J: TRBJ1-5; size: .; length: 16; D: TRBD1; V: TRBV28; DNA: TGTGCCAGTATTACCCGGGACAGAGTTAGCAATCGGCCCCAGCATTTT; CDR3: CASITRDRVSNRPQHF
J: TRBJ1-5; size: few; length: 15; D: TRBD1; V: TRBV7-9; DNA: TGTGCCAGCAGCCCCCAGGGGGCTAGCAATCAGCCCCAGCATTTT; CDR3: CASSPQGASNQPQHF
J: TRBJ1-2; size: .; length: 14; D: TRBD1; V: TRBV11-2; DNA: TGTGCCAGCAGCCATTCCGGGACAGGGAAGGGCTACACCTTC; CDR3: CASSHSGTGKGYTF
J: TRBJ2-7; size: .; length: 16; D: .; V: TRBV11-1; DNA: TGTGCCAGCAGCCTCCTCGAACTAGCTAAGTTCCACGAGCAGTACTTC; CDR3: CASSLLELAKFHEQYF
J: TRBJ1-6; size: .; length: 14; D: TRBD1; V: TRBV5-1; DNA: TGCGCCAGCAGCCCGGGACAGCCTAATTCACCCCTCCACTTT; CDR3: CASSPGQPNSPLHF
J: TRBJ1-2; size: .; length: 13; D: .; V: TRBV19; DNA: TGTGCCAGTAGTATTCTGACGGGGTATGGCTACACCTTC; CDR3: CASSILTGYGYTF
J: TRBJ1-2; size: once; length: 12; D: .; V: TRBV6-1; DNA: TGTGCCAGCACGCCGGGATGGGTTGGCTACACCTTC; CDR3: CASTPGWVGYTF
J: TRBJ2-7; size: .; length: 15; D: TRBD1; V: TRBV15; DNA: TGTGCCACCAGCAGAGCTCGACAGGGGGGCTACGAGCAGTACTTC; CDR3: CATSRARQGGYEQYF
J: TRBJ2-1; size: .; length: 13; D: .; V: TRBV2; DNA: TGTGCCAGCAGTGAAGCGCTTCTAGCCAAGCAGTTCTTC; CDR3: CASSEALLAKQFF
J: TRBJ2-7; size: few; length: 14; D: TRBD1; V: TRBV7-2; DNA: TGTGCCAGCAGCCGGGACAGCGCTTCCTACGAGCAGTACTTC; CDR3: CASSRDSASYEQYF
J: TRBJ2-6; size: .; length: 17; D: .; V: TRBV28; DNA: TGTGCCAGCAGTTTAGGGGGGTACCTCTCTGGGGCCAACGTCCTGACTTTC; CDR3: CASSLGGYLSGANVLTF
J: TRBJ1-1; size: few; length: 15; D: .; V: TRBV5-1; DNA: TGCGCCAGCAGCATCCTATCGACAGGGAACACTGAAGCTTTCTTT; CDR3: CASSILSTGNTEAFF
J: TRBJ2-7; size: .; length: 15; D: TRBD1; V: TRBV9; DNA: TGTGCCAGCAGCGTAGGACAGGGTGCTGGGTACGAGCAGTACTTC; CDR3: CASSVGQGAGYEQYF
J: TRBJ1-2; size: .; length: 15; D: TRBD1; V: TRBV7-2; DNA: TGTGCCAGCAGCCCTAGACAGGGAGATACCTATGGCTACACCTTC; CDR3: CASSPRQGDTYGYTF
J: TRBJ2-3; size: .; length: 12; D: .; V: TRBV30; DNA: TGTGCCCGGGGGGCGGGTGCAGATACGCAGTATTTT; CDR3: CARGAGADTQYF